This entry lists 15 T cell receptor beta chains sequenced from one sample in a study of T cells in Graves' hyperthyroidism and ophthalmopathy. Using RNA transcripts as the source, TCR beta CDR3 regions were amplified. Initially, a first-round RT-PCR of the TCR CDR3 employed the HTBI primer set. In TCRdb, the multiplex PCR reads were re-called with MiXCR into one record per CDR3 protein. Here the sample spans 660,000 or so distinct CDR3 sequences, less than 25% being singletons. The sequenced sample was blood. The receptors come from a man aged 30 to 45 with Graves' ophthalmopathy.

This clonotype appeared a few times. The CDR3 DNA is TGTGCCAGCTCATCCCTACTAGCGGGAGATTTCCAAGAGACCCAGTACTTC. Protein product: CASSSLLAGDFQETQYF. This rearrangement joins TRBV18 to TRBJ2-5, with 11 bases fitting TRBD2. The trim removed 5 bases at V and 1 base at J, leaving 9 bases unmatched. Germline V gene sequence: CDR1 KGHSH, CDR2 LQKENI. This CDR3 comprises 17 residues.

The chain has TRBV20-1 and TRBJ1-4; no clear D gene. The CDR3 has 9 amino acids. Trimming left V 7 bases short and J 7 bases short, with 4 bases between. Germline V gene data show CDR1 as DFQATT and CDR2 as SNEGSKA (reference sequence). The CDR3 spells CSEGEKLFF. The CDR3 region has the DNA TGCAGTGAGGGTGAAAAACTGTTTTTT.

In its sample, this clonotype was seen once. The chain is built from TRBV7-2 and TRBJ2-6, with D hard to call. V lost 1 base and J 2 bases, leaving 9 bases between the germline ends. CDR1 and CDR2 from the germline V gene are SGHTA and FQGNSA. This CDR3 region has 16 residues. The DNA for the CDR3 is TGTGCCAGCAGCTTAGGGGGATTGCCTGGGGCCAACGTCCTGACTTTC. Translated, it gives CASSLGGLPGANVLTF. Looking up the rest from reference TRBV7-2 and TRBJ2-6 gives the full variable domain: GAGVSQSPSNKVTEKGKDVELRCDPISGHTALYWYRQSLGQGLEFLIYFQGNSAPDKSGLPSDRFSAERTGGSVSTLTIQRTQQEDSAVYLCASSLGGLPGANVLTFGAGSRLTVL.

This clonotype was detected a few times. The chain couples TRBV28 to TRBJ1-2; 9 bases are shared with TRBD1. Germline V gene sequence: CDR1 MDHEN, CDR2 SYDVKM. This CDR3 is built from 16 residues. The V segment lost 6 bases and the J segment 5 bases; nucleotides outside the gene matches: 13. The CDR3 coding sequence is TGTGCCAGCAGCCCCGGGACAGGGAATGATCGGTATGGCTACACCTTC. Its translation is CASSPGTGNDRYGYTF.

The chain is built from TRBV19 and TRBJ1-1; 10 bases are shared with TRBD1. V was pared by 5 bases and J by 1 base, with 1 base of the junction left unmatched. The CDR3 has 14 amino acids. Germline CDR1 is LNHDA and CDR2 is SQIVND (reference sequence). CDR3 nucleotides: TGTGCCAGTAGTTGGACAGGGGGGAACACTGAAGCTTTCTTT. Translated, it gives CASSWTGGNTEAFF.

This clonotype was counted between two and nine times. The CDR3 DNA is TGTGCCAGCAGCCAAGGGCAAGGTACAGGGCCCGCAGATACGCAGTATTTT. This encodes CASSQGQGTGPADTQYF. The gene calls are TRBV3-1 and TRBJ2-3; a possible D gene is TRBD1 (6 bases). Germline V lookup: CDR1 LGHDT, CDR2 YNNKEL (reference sequence). The CDR3 contains 17 residues. V was pared by 1 base and J by 4 bases, with 18 bases between.

The sample holds many counts of this clonotype. The chain couples TRBV11-2 to TRBJ2-3; D might be TRBD1 (5 bases). Germline CDR1 is SGHAT and CDR2 is FQNNGV. CDR3 size: 17 residues. V was pared by 4 bases and J by 2 bases, with 19 bases between. This CDR3 reads CASSSERRLTVTDTQYF. The CDR3, as DNA: TGTGCCAGCAGCTCCGAGAGACGACTGACAGTCACAGATACGCAGTATTTT. Based on the CDR3 plus reference TRBV11-2 and TRBJ2-3, the full variable domain is EAGVAQSPRYKIIEKRQSVAFWCNPISGHATLYWYQQILGQGPKLLIQFQNNGVVDDSQLPKDRFSAERLKGVDSTLKIQPAKLEDSAVYLCASSSERRLTVTDTQYFGPGTRLTVL.

This clonotype has only a few counts. The chain has TRBV2 and TRBJ1-4, with TRBD1 as a possible D gene (6 bases). V lost 7 bases, J lost 7 bases, and 10 bases lay in between. Germline V gene data show CDR1 as SNHLY and CDR2 as FYNNEI. This CDR3 is 12 amino acids long. The CDR3 here is CASKGGGEKLFF. In DNA form, the CDR3 reads TGTGCCAGCAAGGGGGGGGGTGAAAAACTGTTTTTT.

The chain has TRBV7-6 and TRBJ2-2; TRBD1 might be the D (6 bases). Trimming removed 1 base at V and 1 base at J, with 10 bases between. The CDR3 has 16 residues. Germline CDR1 SGHVS, CDR2 FNYEAQ. The DNA of the CDR3 is TGTGCCAGCAGCTTAGGGGTCAGGGGGAACACCGGGGAGCTGTTTTTT. Residues: CASSLGVRGNTGELFF.

This clonotype was detected ten times or more. This chain uses TRBV30 with TRBJ1-1; maybe TRBD1 (5 bases). V shed 5 bases and J shed 8 bases, with 21 bases lying between them. The CDR3 has 14 amino acids. Germline lookup yields CDR1 GTSNPN and CDR2 SVGIG (reference sequence). The chain's CDR3 is CAWETPPGGWEAFF. CDR3 in DNA: TGTGCCTGGGAGACACCCCCCGGGGGATGGGAAGCTTTCTTT.

There are a few counts of this clonotype. V gene TRBV7-9 combines with J gene TRBJ1-1, with D possibly TRBD1 on 5 matching bases. CDR3 size: 15 residues. Germline V gives CDR1 SEHNR, CDR2 FQNEAQ (reference sequence). The V and J ends lost 3 bases and 0 bases respectively, with 11 bases between them. The CDR3 coding sequence is TGTGCCAGCAGCTTGCCTCAGGGTATGAACACTGAAGCTTTCTTT. Translated: CASSLPQGMNTEAFF.

This clonotype has a handful of counts. The chain has TRBV20-1 and TRBJ1-1, with 8 bases that match TRBD1. The CDR3 length is 15 residues. V shed 5 bases and J 3 bases; nucleotides not matched to a gene: 11. CDR1 DFQATT and CDR2 SNEGSKA come from the germline V gene (reference sequence). Here the CDR3 DNA reads TGCAGTGCTCGGACAGGGTTGGGGCTGGACACTGAAGCTTTCTTT. Its translation is CSARTGLGLDTEAFF.

The chain recombines TRBV7-8 with TRBJ1-4, with 7 bases aligning to TRBD1. V lost 3 bases and J lost 8; bases outside the gene matches: 6. Germline V CDR1 and CDR2: SGHVS, FQNEAQ. The CDR3 loop spans 14 amino acids. The CDR3 DNA sequence: TGTGCCAGCAGCTTGACAGGGAGGGGGGAAAAACTGTTTTTT. This gives the protein CASSLTGRGEKLFF.

The CDR3 reads CASSQDKDDNQETQYF. The CDR3 DNA reads as TGCGCCAGCAGCCAAGATAAAGATGACAACCAAGAGACCCAGTACTTC. This sequence joins TRBV4-1 and TRBJ2-5; D is unclear. The CDR3 has 16 amino acids. Trimming shortened V by 0 bases and J by 0 bases, and 11 bases separated the two germline ends. The germline V gene encodes CDR1 MGHRA and CDR2 YSYEKL.

In this sample, this clonotype turned up a few times. This chain joins TRBV5-1 and TRBJ1-5, with 9 bases identical to TRBD1. The V gene's germline CDR1 is SGHRS and CDR2 YFSETQ. The CDR3 spans 15 residues. V lost 1 base and J lost 6; bases outside the gene matches: 5. CDR3 amino acids: CASSLTGGEGQPQHF. CDR3 sequence (DNA): TGCGCCAGCAGCTTGACAGGGGGCGAGGGTCAGCCCCAGCATTTT.